The clone carrying this T cell receptor (beta chain) is termed large. Clones were read by immunoSEQ multiplex PCR, and TCRdb kept only the in-frame ones, dropping some. The data contain about 5,100 clones, 35% to 50% of them singletons. From germline, CDR1 is LNHDA and CDR2 SQIVND (reference sequence). This CDR3 has 19 residues. Trimming cost V 6 bases and J 0 bases; bases outside gene matches: 15. This entry is derived from a study of sequential checkpoint blockade in melanoma. About the study: Each arm's sequence ended with maintenance nivolumab. TCRβ was sequenced from DNA of about a hundred pretreatment tumors.

Described treatment: randomized to nivolumab then ipilimumab (arm A) or the reverse (arm B). Sequencing used tumor tissue (inferred from file names), obtained from a patient given nivolumab and ipilimumab in sequence. The chain joins TRBV19 to TRBJ1-5, with 9 bases lining up with TRBD1. The TCR originated in a human donor with melanoma. The CDR3 loop is CASSGQGQGSRDSNQPQHF. The CDR3 DNA reads TGTGCCAGTAGCGGGCAGGGACAGGGATCAAGAGATAGCAATCAGCCCCAGCATTTT.